The clone carrying this T cell receptor (beta chain) was observed a single time. The antigen is unknown. Each CDR3 protein gets one entry after TCRdb re-called the reads with MiXCR. The repertoire consists of 830,000 or so distinct CDR3 sequences, with approximately 32% occurring once and the leading ten covering under 15%. These data come from a study of T cell repertoires in cytomegalovirus infection. About the study: Well-studied HLA-B-restricted CMV epitopes were used in the study alongside recently identified HLA-C-restricted ones. The public TCR beta signatures pointed to both CMV infection and matching HLA type. Study results and caveats: Ex vivo, HLA-C-restricted CMV-specific TCR beta clonotypes prevailed over the rest of the response. Using cumulative public TCR beta family frequency, the authors identified those who carried CMV together with the relevant HLA.

This specimen was cultured CD8+ T cells from PBMCs, taken from culture after CMV antigen stimulation. The source is a human donor in good health (CMV status not recorded). Some clones in this sample may be carry-over from other donors' samples.

CDR3 amino acids: CASSQQGVYEQYV. The CDR3, as DNA: TGTGCCAGCAGCCAACAGGGGGTATACGAGCAGTACGTC. The chain recombines TRBV7-9 with TRBJ2-7; 8 positions agree with TRBD1. CDR1 and CDR2 from the germline V gene are SEHNR and FQNEAQ (reference sequence). V dropped 5 bases and J dropped 4; count of bases not matched to a gene: 4. The CDR3 length is 13 residues.